This TCR beta chain was retrieved from a study of blood T cell repertoires in COVID-19. Overall study context: Sample material is recorded as cDNA or gDNA derived from T cells, B-cell-depleted T cells, or PBMCs.

Trimming took 3 bases from V and 2 from J; bases not matched to a gene: 7. The CDR3 runs 15 residues. CDR1 is LNHDA, CDR2 SQIVND, per germline (reference sequence). Enrollees, about 18 to 89 years old, lived in about two dozen US areas. Original data processing: For nucleated cells, counts were estimated from reference gene primer amplification. Assay used: immunoSEQ multiplex PCR; TCRdb lists only in-frame clones, some missing. For V, J and clone size, that table is used; D and trimming come from the DNA. The sample consists of about 200,000 clones, 65% to 90% of them appearing once. This clone was detected ten times or more.

The gene calls are TRBV19 and TRBJ2-7, with 7 bases aligning to TRBD2. Sequences were obtained from PBMCs or T cells enriched from blood (not recorded which). The receptor's source is a woman aged 45-60 years with acute COVID-19. The CDR3 nucleotides read TGTGCCAGTAGTATCCGTTCGGGAGGAGCCTACGAGCAGTACTTC. Translated: CASSIRSGGAYEQYF.